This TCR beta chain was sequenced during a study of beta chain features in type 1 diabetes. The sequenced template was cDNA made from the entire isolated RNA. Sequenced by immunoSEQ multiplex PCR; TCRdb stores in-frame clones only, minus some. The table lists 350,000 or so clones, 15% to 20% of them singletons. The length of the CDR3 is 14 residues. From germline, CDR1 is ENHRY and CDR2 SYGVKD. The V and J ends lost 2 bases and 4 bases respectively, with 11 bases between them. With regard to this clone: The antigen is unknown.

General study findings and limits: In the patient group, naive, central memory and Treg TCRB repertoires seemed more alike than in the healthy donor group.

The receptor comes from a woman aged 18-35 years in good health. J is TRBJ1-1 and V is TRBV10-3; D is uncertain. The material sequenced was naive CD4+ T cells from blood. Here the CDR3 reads CAISEPRMSTEAFF. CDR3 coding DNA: TGTGCCATCAGTGAGCCCCGTATGAGCACTGAAGCTTTCTTT.